This TCR beta chain was captured by sequencing in a study of blood T cell repertoires in COVID-19. Turning to the study itself: Samples of COVID-19 (acute and convalescent) were obtained from the United States, Italy and Spain. Sample material is recorded as cDNA or gDNA derived from T cells, B-cell-depleted T cells, or PBMCs.

Trimming cost V 5 bases and J 6 bases; bases outside gene matches: 11. Germline CDR1 MNHEY, CDR2 SVGEGT. The CDR3 spans 17 residues. In the original analysis: Estimation of nucleated cell counts relied on the amplification of reference gene primers. TCRdb's copy holds only in-frame clones and misses some; the assay was immunoSEQ multiplex PCR. V and J calls and clone size are given by that table; D and trimming were obtained from the DNA. Seen here are tens of thousands of clones, approximately 78% observed once, and the top ten hold 10% to 15%. The TCR originated in an elderly man with acute or convalescent COVID-19. Material for sequencing was peripheral blood. This chain uses TRBV6-2 or TRBV6-3 with TRBJ2-7; 15 nucleotides align to TRBD2. CDR3 sequence reads: CASSRYGLAGGPIEQYF. The DNA of the CDR3 is TGTGCCAGCAGTCGCTACGGACTAGCGGGAGGGCCGATCGAGCAGTACTTC.